One and the same sample provided the 18 T cell receptor beta chains below, sequenced in a study of cytomegalovirus exposure and HLA in healthy donors. The table came from immunoSEQ multiplex PCR; TCRdb's copy has only in-frame clones and leaves some out. The sample includes around 150,000 clones, around 90% seen only once; the top ten take approximately 8%. Sequencing input: PBMCs. All receptors derive from a woman aged 18-29 years in good health and CMV-seropositive.

J is TRBJ2-2 and V is TRBV4-2; tentative D call: TRBD1 (5 bases). Deletions cut 7 bases from V and 4 bases from J, with 10 bases between. Germline V CDR1 and CDR2: LGHNA, YNFKEQ. This CDR3 contains 13 residues. CDR3 DNA sequence: TGTGCCAGCACAGGGCTGAGCACCGGGGAGCTGTTTTTT. It codes for CASTGLSTGELFF.

The chain couples TRBV5-5 to TRBJ1-5, with D perhaps matching TRBD1 (5 bases). CDR1 is SGHKS, CDR2 YYEKEE, per germline (reference sequence). The CDR3 loop spans 17 amino acids. Deletions cut 1 base from V and 4 bases from J, with 18 bases between. The DNA for the CDR3 is TGTGCCAGCAGCTTGTTTTTCGGTGGGACTGGGAATCAGCCCCAGCATTTT. This translates into CASSLFFGGTGNQPQHF.

V and J are TRBV18 and TRBJ2-3, with no clear D. CDR1 KGHSH and CDR2 LQKENI come from the germline V gene. V shed 0 bases and J shed 4 bases, with 8 bases lying between them. CDR3 size: 14 residues. DNA of the CDR3: TGTGCCAGCTCACCACCAACTACCTCAGATACGCAGTATTTT. It yields the protein CASSPPTTSDTQYF.

This chain links TRBV5-1 with TRBJ2-1; tentatively, D is TRBD2 (5 bases). Germline V lookup: CDR1 SGHRS, CDR2 YFSETQ. This CDR3 region has 16 residues. Trimming took 0 bases from V and 2 from J, leaving 12 bases between them. In DNA, the CDR3 is TGCGCCAGCAGCTTGGACCCAGCGGCTACCTACAATGAGCAGTTCTTC. This translates into CASSLDPAATYNEQFF. The whole variable domain, remainder taken from reference TRBV5-1 and TRBJ2-1, is KAGVTQTPRYLIKTRGQQVTLSCSPISGHRSVSWYQQTPGQGLQFLFEYFSETQRNKGNFPGRFSGRQFSNSRSEMNVSTLELGDSALYLCASSLDPAATYNEQFFGPGTRLTVL.

The chain couples TRBV6-5 to TRBJ1-1, with a tentative D call TRBD1 (5 bases). The CDR3 length is 14 residues. The germline V and J ends were trimmed by 6 bases and 6 bases, with 17 bases remaining between them. Germline V gene data show CDR1 as MNHEY and CDR2 as SVGAGI. The CDR3 spells CASSRAQGAAEAFF. For the CDR3, the DNA is TGTGCCAGCAGCCGGGCCCAGGGCGCCGCTGAAGCTTTCTTT.

This rearrangement joins TRBV10-3 to TRBJ1-3; D call uncertain. Trimming removed 3 bases from V and 0 bases from J, with 9 bases in between. The germline V gene has CDR1 ENHRY and CDR2 SYGVKD. The CDR3 length is 15 residues. The CDR3 region has the DNA TGTGCCATCAGTGAACAGCCGAGCTCTGGAAACACCATATATTTT. Its protein product is CAISEQPSSGNTIYF.

The chain recombines TRBV7-2 with TRBJ1-1; 7 bases are a match to TRBD1. V lost 5 bases and J lost 0; bases outside the gene matches: 6. The CDR3 runs to 15 residues. Germline-derived CDR1 and CDR2 are SGHTA and FQGNSA. CDR3 sequence (DNA): TGTGCCAGCAGCCGTGACAGGGCCCTGAACACTGAAGCTTTCTTT. It yields the protein CASSRDRALNTEAFF.

The rearrangement uses TRBV15 and TRBJ1-4; the D gene is possibly TRBD1 (5 bases). The V end lost 1 base, the J end lost 4 bases, and 7 bases lay between the germline ends. This CDR3 is 14 amino acids long. Germline loops: CDR1 LNHNV, CDR2 YYDKDF (reference sequence). The CDR3 loop reads CATSRGQLNEKLFF. The CDR3 DNA follows: TGTGCCACCAGCAGAGGACAGCTTAATGAAAAACTGTTTTTT.

The rearrangement uses TRBV9 and TRBJ2-7; D may be TRBD2 (6 bases). Germline V gene data show CDR1 as SGDLS and CDR2 as YYNGEE. CDR3 size: 15 residues. Trimming took off 0 bases at V and 1 base at J, with 11 bases between the two ends. CDR3 sequence reads: CASSVDLARSYEQYF. CDR3 sequence (DNA): TGTGCCAGCAGCGTAGATCTAGCGAGATCCTACGAGCAGTACTTC. Together with reference TRBV9 and TRBJ2-7, the CDR3 gives the full variable domain: DSGVTQTPKHLITATGQRVTLRCSPRSGDLSVYWYQQSLDQGLQFLIQYYNGEERAKGNILERFSAQQFPDLHSELNLSSLELGDSALYFCASSVDLARSYEQYFGPGTRLTVT.

The genes are TRBV10-3 and TRBJ2-3, with a weak D call TRBD2 (6 bases). The V end was cut by 11 bases, the J end by 5 bases, with 20 bases between. The V gene's germline CDR1 is ENHRY and CDR2 SYGVKD. The CDR3 is 14 residues long. The DNA for the CDR3 is TGTGCCGCGAAGCGGGCTCGACGGGGAGATACGCAGTATTTT. Encoded protein: CAAKRARRGDTQYF.

The chain employs TRBV7-2 and TRBJ2-7; maybe TRBD2 (6 bases). V lost 5 bases and J lost 0, with 8 bases in between. The CDR3 covers 13 residues. Germline V lookup: CDR1 SGHTA, CDR2 FQGNSA. The chain's CDR3 is CASSAGGSYEQYF. DNA for the CDR3: TGTGCCAGCAGCGCCGGGGGCTCCTACGAGCAGTACTTC.

The chain uses TRBV5-6 and TRBJ1-1; 7 nucleotides line up with TRBD1. The CDR3 loop spans 14 amino acids. The germline V gene has CDR1 SGHDT and CDR2 YYEEEE. V trimming: 4 bases; J trimming: 0 bases; junction bases outside the gene matches: 3. DNA for the CDR3: TGTGCCAGCAGCGAGACAGGGTTGAACACTGAAGCTTTCTTT. It yields the protein CASSETGLNTEAFF. The variable domain in full, with the rest retrieved from reference TRBV5-6 and TRBJ1-1, is DAGVTQSPTHLIKTRGQQVTLRCSPKSGHDTVSWYQQALGQGPQFIFQYYEEEERQRGNFPDRFSGHQFPNYSSELNVNALLLGDSALYLCASSETGLNTEAFFGQGTRLTVV.

CDR3 coding DNA: TGTGCCAGCAGCTTATGGGAGACCCAAGAGACCCAGTACTTC. It codes for CASSLWETQETQYF. The gene calls are TRBV7-6 and TRBJ2-5; a weak D match, TRBD2 (5 bases). Germline values: CDR1 SGHVS, CDR2 FNYEAQ. Between the trimmed V and J ends, which lost 2 bases and 1 base, there was a span of 8 bases. The CDR3 loop spans 14 amino acids. Looking up the rest from reference TRBV7-6 and TRBJ2-5 gives the full variable domain: GAGVSQSPRYKVTKRGQDVALRCDPISGHVSLYWYRQALGQGPEFLTYFNYEAQQDKSGLPNDRFSAERPEGSISTLTIQRTEQRDSAMYRCASSLWETQETQYFGPGTRLLVL.

The rearrangement joins TRBV5-6 to TRBJ2-1, with 7 bases lining up with TRBD2. The CDR3 runs to 17 residues. J was trimmed by 8 bases and V by 2 bases; bases with no gene match: 16. CDR1 SGHDT and CDR2 YYEEEE come from the germline V gene. CDR3 sequence: CASSLFLGTKPRDEQFF. CDR3 DNA sequence: TGTGCCAGCAGCTTATTTCTCGGGACTAAGCCCAGGGATGAGCAGTTCTTC.

The chain uses TRBV15 and TRBJ2-1; 8 bases line up with TRBD2. Germline V gene sequence: CDR1 LNHNV, CDR2 YYDKDF (reference sequence). V lost 0 bases to trimming and J lost 15 bases; unmatched junction nucleotides: 10. This CDR3 region has 14 residues. The chain's CDR3 is CATSRDLVGRAGFF. The CDR3, as DNA: TGTGCCACCAGCAGAGATTTGGTCGGGAGGGCCGGGTTCTTC.

The rearrangement links TRBV19 to TRBJ1-5, with D perhaps matching TRBD1 (6 bases). CDR1 and CDR2 (germline): LNHDA, SQIVND (reference sequence). Trimming took off 8 bases at V and 0 bases at J, with 17 bases between the two ends. The CDR3 covers 16 residues. The CDR3 here is CASDGGGGYSNQPQHF. CDR3 coding DNA: TGTGCCAGTGATGGGGGTGGGGGCTATAGCAATCAGCCCCAGCATTTT. The full variable domain, in which reference TRBV19 and TRBJ1-5 provide the parts outside the CDR3, is DGGITQSPKYLFRKEGQNVTLSCEQNLNHDAMYWYRQDPGQGLRLIYYSQIVNDFQKGDIAEGYSVSREKKESFPLTVTSAQKNPTAFYLCASDGGGGYSNQPQHFGDGTRLSIL.

The chain is built from TRBV27 and TRBJ2-7, with 7 bases lining up with TRBD2. Germline trimming cut 5 bases from V and 7 bases from J; bases unmatched to any gene: 17. CDR3 length: 16 residues. In germline, CDR1 is MNHEY, CDR2 SMNVEV (reference sequence). The CDR3: CASSPRTTIISGEQYF. CDR3 DNA sequence: TGTGCCAGCAGTCCTCGAACCACCATTATTAGCGGGGAGCAGTACTTC.

The chain combines TRBV10-3 with TRBJ2-1; perhaps TRBD2 as D (7 bases). V shed 0 bases and J shed 4 bases, with 10 bases lying between them. The CDR3 contains 15 residues. Germline lookup yields CDR1 ENHRY and CDR2 SYGVKD. As DNA, the CDR3 is TGTGCCATCAGTGAGTCAGGGGGGGAATACAATGAGCAGTTCTTC. Translating it yields CAISESGGEYNEQFF.